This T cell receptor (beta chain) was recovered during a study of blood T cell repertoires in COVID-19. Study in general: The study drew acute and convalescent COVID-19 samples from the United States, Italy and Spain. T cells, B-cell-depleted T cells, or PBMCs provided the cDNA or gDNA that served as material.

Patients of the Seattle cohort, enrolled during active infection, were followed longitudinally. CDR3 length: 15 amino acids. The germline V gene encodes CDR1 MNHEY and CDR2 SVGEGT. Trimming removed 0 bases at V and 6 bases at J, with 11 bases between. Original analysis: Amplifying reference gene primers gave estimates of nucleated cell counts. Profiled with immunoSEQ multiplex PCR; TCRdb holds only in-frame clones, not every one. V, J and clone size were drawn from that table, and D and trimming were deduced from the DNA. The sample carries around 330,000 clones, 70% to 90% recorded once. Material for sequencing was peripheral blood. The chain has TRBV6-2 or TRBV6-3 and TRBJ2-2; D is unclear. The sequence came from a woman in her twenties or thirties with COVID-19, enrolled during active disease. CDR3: CASSYSPPPAGELFF. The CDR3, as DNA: TGTGCCAGCAGTTACTCTCCCCCCCCGGCCGGGGAGCTGTTTTTT.